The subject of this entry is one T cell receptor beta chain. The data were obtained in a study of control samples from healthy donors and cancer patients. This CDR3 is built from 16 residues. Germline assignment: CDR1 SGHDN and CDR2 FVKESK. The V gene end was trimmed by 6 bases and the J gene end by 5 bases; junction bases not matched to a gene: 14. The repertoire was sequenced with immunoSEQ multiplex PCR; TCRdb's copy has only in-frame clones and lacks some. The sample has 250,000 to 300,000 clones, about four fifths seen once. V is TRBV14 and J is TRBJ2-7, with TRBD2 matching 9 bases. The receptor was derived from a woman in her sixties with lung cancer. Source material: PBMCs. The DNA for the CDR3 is TGTGCCAGCAGGGGGGGGTCTAGCGGGACGAGGGACGAGCAGTACTTC. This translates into CASRGGSSGTRDEQYF.